This entry lists 18 T cell receptor beta chains sequenced from one sample in a study of cytomegalovirus exposure and HLA in healthy donors. Here immunoSEQ multiplex PCR was the method, and the copy in TCRdb shows in-frame clones only, minus some. The top ten hold roughly 2% of the sample, which has hundreds of thousands of clones, more than 75% seen once. Sequenced input: PBMCs. These receptors were taken from a woman between 18 and 29 years old in good health and CMV-seropositive.

The chain is built from TRBV27 and TRBJ2-4; possibly TRBD2 for D (6 bases). The V gene's germline CDR1 is MNHEY and CDR2 SMNVEV (reference sequence). The CDR3 loop spans 19 amino acids. V lost 5 bases and J lost 3, with 26 bases in between. The DNA for the CDR3 is TGTGCCAGCAGTCAAGGAGGAGTATCGAGGTTTAGCGGCAAAAACATTCAGTACTTC. This codes for CASSQGGVSRFSGKNIQYF.

This clone was found once. J is TRBJ1-1 and V is TRBV21-1; TRBD1, as called in the table, went unchecked against the DNA. TRBV21-1 is a documented pseudogene. The CDR3 extends over 15 amino acids. The CDR3 DNA follows: TGTGCCAGCAGCATGGGGACACAACTCGATCCTGAAGCTTTCTTT. This translates into CASSMGTQLDPEAFF.

CDR3 DNA: TGTGCCAGCAGTTTATGGCGGACTAGCGGGAGTGATGAGCAGTTCTTC. Its protein product is CASSLWRTSGSDEQFF. The chain employs TRBV27 and TRBJ2-1; TRBD2 aligns across 13 bases. Germline V gene data show CDR1 as MNHEY and CDR2 as SMNVEV (reference sequence). This CDR3 has 16 amino acids. Unmatched junction bases numbered 5, after V lost 1 base and J lost 8 bases.

The rearrangement joins TRBV4-2 to TRBJ1-5; perhaps TRBD1 as D (6 bases). The CDR3 covers 17 residues. Germline assignment: CDR1 LGHNA and CDR2 YNFKEQ. V was trimmed by 3 bases and J by 6 bases, leaving 21 bases between them. CDR3 amino acids: CASSHIRGRGVGQPQHF. CDR3 DNA: TGTGCCAGCAGCCACATTAGAGGGAGGGGGGTCGGTCAGCCCCAGCATTTT.

This clone came up once. The DNA for the CDR3 is TGCGCCAGCAGCACCCGACTAGCGGGGCTCACAGATACGCAGTATTTT. Translation: CASSTRLAGLTDTQYF. The V and J genes are TRBV5-1 and TRBJ2-3; 11 bases are shared with TRBD2. The germline gives CDR1 SGHRS, CDR2 YFSETQ. The ends lost 4 bases at V and 2 bases at J; junction bases unmatched: 6. The CDR3 length is 16 residues.

In its sample, this clone was seen once. The chain has TRBV19 and TRBJ2-7; 10 bases are a match to TRBD1. V lost 7 bases, J lost 2 bases, and 5 bases stayed unmatched. This CDR3 has 14 amino acids. The germline gives CDR1 LNHDA, CDR2 SQIVND (reference sequence). As DNA, the CDR3 is TGTGCCAGTACCCTGGGGACAGGGGCCTACGAGCAGTACTTC. Encoded protein: CASTLGTGAYEQYF.

This clone was seen only once. The chain combines TRBV28 with TRBJ1-3; 7 bases agree with TRBD1. CDR3 length equals 16 residues. After removal of 3 bases from V and 0 bases from J, the junction contained 5 bases not matched to a gene. Germline lookup yields CDR1 MDHEN and CDR2 SYDVKM. The CDR3 DNA reads as TGTGCCAGCAGTTTCCAGGGGGTAAGCTCTGGAAACACCATATATTTT. This gives the protein CASSFQGVSSGNTIYF.

The chain uses TRBV7-8 and TRBJ1-1; D gene unclear. The V gene's germline CDR1 is SGHVS and CDR2 FQNEAQ. The CDR3 length is 16 residues. The V and J ends lost 0 bases and 1 base respectively, with 12 bases between them. The DNA for the CDR3 is TGTGCCAGCAGCTTAGCGTGGGCCGGAAGGAACACTGAAGCTTTCTTT. Its translation: CASSLAWAGRNTEAFF.

This rearrangement joins TRBV5-1 to TRBJ1-2, with 7 bases fitting TRBD1. This CDR3 is 14 amino acids long. Germline V gives CDR1 SGHRS, CDR2 YFSETQ. V lost 7 bases, J lost 4 bases, and 10 bases stayed unmatched. The CDR3 sequence: CASAGPTGIYGYTF. CDR3 nucleotide sequence: TGCGCCAGCGCCGGACCGACAGGGATCTATGGCTACACCTTC.

The chain combines TRBV27 with TRBJ2-7, with TRBD1 as a possible D gene (6 bases). The CDR3 contains 15 residues. V lost 3 bases to trimming and J lost 0 bases, with 12 bases between them. Germline V gene sequence: CDR1 MNHEY, CDR2 SMNVEV (reference sequence). CDR3 amino acids: CASSFTTGSSYEQYF. In DNA, the CDR3 is TGTGCCAGCAGTTTCACGACAGGAAGCTCCTACGAGCAGTACTTC.

V gene TRBV10-1 combines with J gene TRBJ1-1; tentative D call: TRBD1 (5 bases). Germline CDR1 WNHNN, CDR2 SYGVQD (reference sequence). CDR3 size: 13 residues. The V and J ends lost 4 bases and 0 bases respectively, with 6 bases between them. CDR3 residues: CASSAGVNTEAFF. The CDR3 DNA sequence: TGCGCCAGCAGTGCGGGGGTGAACACTGAAGCTTTCTTT.

The chain combines TRBV5-4 with TRBJ2-1; D may be TRBD2 (6 bases). Germline CDR1 is SGHNT and CDR2 is YYREEE (reference sequence). Trimming removed 3 bases from V and 4 bases from J, with 17 bases in between. CDR3 length: 16 amino acids. The DNA for the CDR3 is TGTGCCAGCAGCTCGGGCCGGGGGACCCAATACAATGAGCAGTTCTTC. Residues: CASSSGRGTQYNEQFF.

This clone was recorded a few times. V gene TRBV7-9 combines with J gene TRBJ2-1, with D tentatively TRBD2 (5 bases). The CDR3 runs to 12 residues. Germline V gives CDR1 SEHNR, CDR2 FQNEAQ (reference sequence). Trimming removed 2 bases at V and 6 bases at J, with 5 bases between. CDR3 residues: CASSLTSNEQFF. The CDR3 nucleotides are TGTGCCAGCAGCTTAACTAGCAATGAGCAGTTCTTC.

The rearrangement uses TRBV28 and TRBJ2-7; 13 nucleotides align to TRBD2. Germline V CDR1 and CDR2: MDHEN, SYDVKM. The junction had 7 bases not matched to a gene; V was cut back by 6 bases and J by 2 bases. The CDR3 extends over 16 amino acids. CDR3: CASRPGLAGPPYEQYF. Here the CDR3 DNA reads TGTGCCAGCAGACCGGGACTAGCGGGACCCCCCTACGAGCAGTACTTC.

The rearrangement uses TRBV30 and TRBJ2-7; the match to TRBD2 covers 10 bases. The CDR3 has 18 residues. CDR1 and CDR2 from the germline V gene are GTSNPN and SVGIG (reference sequence). J was trimmed by 6 bases and V by 0 bases; bases with no gene match: 17. CDR3 sequence: CAWSVGAGRSGRAGEQYF. In DNA form, the CDR3 reads TGTGCCTGGAGTGTTGGGGCGGGAAGGAGCGGGAGGGCCGGCGAGCAGTACTTC.

The chain uses TRBV2 and TRBJ2-7, with TRBD2 matching over 7 bases. Germline trimming cut 8 bases from V and 3 bases from J; bases unmatched to any gene: 7. The CDR3 spans 13 residues. Germline V gives CDR1 SNHLY, CDR2 FYNNEI. The CDR3 sequence is CASGRVTYYEQYF. The CDR3, as DNA: TGTGCCAGCGGGAGGGTGACCTACTACGAGCAGTACTTC.

This sequence joins TRBV19 and TRBJ2-4, with D possibly being TRBD2 (5 bases). V lost 3 bases, J lost 1 base, and 13 bases lay in between. The CDR3 has 16 residues. Germline V lookup: CDR1 LNHDA, CDR2 SQIVND (reference sequence). The CDR3, as DNA: TGTGCCAGTAGTATTGGGAGAGGTTGGGCCAAAAACATTCAGTACTTC. This sequence encodes CASSIGRGWAKNIQYF.

The V gene is TRBV30, the J gene TRBJ1-1, with 10 bases that match TRBD1. The J segment lost 5 bases and the V segment lost 0 bases, leaving 6 bases of the junction unmatched. This CDR3 spans 15 amino acids. CDR1 is GTSNPN and CDR2 is SVGIG in the germline V gene (reference sequence). CDR3 amino acids: CAWSVRTGGRTEAFF. The CDR3 DNA follows: TGTGCCTGGAGTGTACGGACAGGGGGGAGGACTGAAGCTTTCTTT.